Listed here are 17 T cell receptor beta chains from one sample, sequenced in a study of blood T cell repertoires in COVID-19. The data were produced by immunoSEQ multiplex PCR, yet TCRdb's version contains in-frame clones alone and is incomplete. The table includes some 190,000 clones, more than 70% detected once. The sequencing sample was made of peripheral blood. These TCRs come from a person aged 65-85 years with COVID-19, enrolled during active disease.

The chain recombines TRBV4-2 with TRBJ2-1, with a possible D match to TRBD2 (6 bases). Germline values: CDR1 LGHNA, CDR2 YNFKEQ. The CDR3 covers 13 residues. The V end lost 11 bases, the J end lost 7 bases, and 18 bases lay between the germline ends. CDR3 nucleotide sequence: TGTGCCTCGAGCCGGGAGAGGGGAAATGAGCAGTTCTTC. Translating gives CASSRERGNEQFF.

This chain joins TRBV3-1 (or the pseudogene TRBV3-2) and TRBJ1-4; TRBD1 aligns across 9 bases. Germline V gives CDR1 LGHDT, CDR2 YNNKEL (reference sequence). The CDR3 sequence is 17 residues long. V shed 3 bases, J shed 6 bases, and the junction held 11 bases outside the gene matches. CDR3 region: CASSQDGRRTGDEKLFF. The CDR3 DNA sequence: TGTGCCAGCAGCCAGGACGGCCGTAGGACAGGGGATGAAAAACTGTTTTTT.

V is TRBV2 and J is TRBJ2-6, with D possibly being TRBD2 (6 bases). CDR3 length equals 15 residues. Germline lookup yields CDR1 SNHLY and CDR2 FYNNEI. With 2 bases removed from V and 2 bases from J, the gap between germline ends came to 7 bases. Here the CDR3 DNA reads TGTGCCAGCAGTGAAACGGGGGCTGGGGCCAACGTCCTGACTTTC. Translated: CASSETGAGANVLTF.

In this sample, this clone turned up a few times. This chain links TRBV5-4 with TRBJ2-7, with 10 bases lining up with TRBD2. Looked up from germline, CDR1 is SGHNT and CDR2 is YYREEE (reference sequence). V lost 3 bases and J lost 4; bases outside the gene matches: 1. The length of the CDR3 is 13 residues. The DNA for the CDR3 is TGTGCCAGCAGCTCGGGACTAGCGTACGAGCAGTACTTC. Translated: CASSSGLAYEQYF.

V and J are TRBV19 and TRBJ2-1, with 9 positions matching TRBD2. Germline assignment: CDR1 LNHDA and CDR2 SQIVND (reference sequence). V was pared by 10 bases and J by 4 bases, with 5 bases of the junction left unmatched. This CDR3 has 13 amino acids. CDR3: CATDSGGYNEQFF. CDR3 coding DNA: TGTGCCACCGATAGCGGGGGATACAATGAGCAGTTCTTC. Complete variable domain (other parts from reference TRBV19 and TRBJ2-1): DGGITQSPKYLFRKEGQNVTLSCEQNLNHDAMYWYRQDPGQGLRLIYYSQIVNDFQKGDIAEGYSVSREKKESFPLTVTSAQKNPTAFYLCATDSGGYNEQFFGPGTRLTVL.

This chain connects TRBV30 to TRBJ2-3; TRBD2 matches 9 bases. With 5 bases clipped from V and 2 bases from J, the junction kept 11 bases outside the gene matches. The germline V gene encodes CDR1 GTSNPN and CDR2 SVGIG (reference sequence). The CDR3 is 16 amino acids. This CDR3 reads CAWGITTSGLTDTQYF. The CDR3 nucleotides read TGTGCCTGGGGGATCACGACTAGCGGACTCACAGATACGCAGTATTTT.

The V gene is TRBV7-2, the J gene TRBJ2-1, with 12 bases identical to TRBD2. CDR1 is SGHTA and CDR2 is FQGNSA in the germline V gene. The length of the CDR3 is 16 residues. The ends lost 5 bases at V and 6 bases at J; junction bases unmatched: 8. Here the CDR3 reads CASSEASGGVANEQFF. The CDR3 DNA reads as TGTGCCAGCAGCGAAGCTAGCGGGGGGGTAGCCAATGAGCAGTTCTTC.

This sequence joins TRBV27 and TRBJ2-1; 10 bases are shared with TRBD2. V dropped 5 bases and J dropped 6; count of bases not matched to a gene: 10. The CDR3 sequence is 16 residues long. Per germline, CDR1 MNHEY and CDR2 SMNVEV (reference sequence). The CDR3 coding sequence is TGTGCCAGCAGTCCCCAAGCGGGGGGGTTCGGCAATGAGCAGTTCTTC. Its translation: CASSPQAGGFGNEQFF.

The CDR3 sequence is CASSATGTGNTIYF. CDR3 DNA sequence: TGTGCCAGCAGCGCAACCGGGACAGGCAACACCATATATTTT. The chain couples TRBV9 to TRBJ1-3; TRBD1 matches 8 bases. V shed 3 bases, J shed 7 bases, and the junction held 6 bases outside the gene matches. The CDR3 extends over 14 amino acids. The germline gives CDR1 SGDLS, CDR2 YYNGEE.

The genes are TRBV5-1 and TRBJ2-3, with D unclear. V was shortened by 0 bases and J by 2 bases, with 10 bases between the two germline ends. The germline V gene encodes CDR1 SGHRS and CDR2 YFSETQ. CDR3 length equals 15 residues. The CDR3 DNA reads TGCGCCAGCAGCTTGGTGTCCAGTAACACAGATACGCAGTATTTT. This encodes CASSLVSSNTDTQYF.

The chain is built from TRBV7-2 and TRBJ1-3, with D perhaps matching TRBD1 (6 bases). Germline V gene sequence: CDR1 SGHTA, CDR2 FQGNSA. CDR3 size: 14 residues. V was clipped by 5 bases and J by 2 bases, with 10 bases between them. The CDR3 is CASSPGAAGNTIYF. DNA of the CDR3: TGTGCCAGCAGCCCAGGGGCGGCTGGAAACACCATATATTTT.

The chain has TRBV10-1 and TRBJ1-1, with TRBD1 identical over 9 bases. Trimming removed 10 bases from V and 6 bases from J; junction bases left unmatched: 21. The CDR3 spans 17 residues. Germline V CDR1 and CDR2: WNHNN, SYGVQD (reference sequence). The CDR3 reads CATPEDRGPPGSAEAFF. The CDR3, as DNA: TGCGCCACCCCCGAGGACAGGGGACCTCCTGGGAGCGCTGAAGCTTTCTTT.

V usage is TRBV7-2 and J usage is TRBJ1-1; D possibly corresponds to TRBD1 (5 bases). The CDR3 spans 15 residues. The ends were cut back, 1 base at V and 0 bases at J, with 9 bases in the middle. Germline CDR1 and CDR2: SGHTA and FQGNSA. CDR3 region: CASSLGVQVNTEAFF. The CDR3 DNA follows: TGTGCCAGCAGCTTAGGGGTACAGGTGAACACTGAAGCTTTCTTT.

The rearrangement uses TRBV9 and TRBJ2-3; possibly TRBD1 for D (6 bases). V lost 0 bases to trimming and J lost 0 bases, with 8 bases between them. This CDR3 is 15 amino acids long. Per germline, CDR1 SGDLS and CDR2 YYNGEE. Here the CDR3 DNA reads TGTGCCAGCAGCGTAGGGGACACGAGCACAGATACGCAGTATTTT. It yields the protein CASSVGDTSTDTQYF.

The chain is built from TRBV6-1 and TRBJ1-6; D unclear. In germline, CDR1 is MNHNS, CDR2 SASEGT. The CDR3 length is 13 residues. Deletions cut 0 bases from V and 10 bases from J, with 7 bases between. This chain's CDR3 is CASSEALKSPLHF. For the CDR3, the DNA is TGTGCCAGCAGTGAAGCACTGAAGTCACCCCTCCACTTT.

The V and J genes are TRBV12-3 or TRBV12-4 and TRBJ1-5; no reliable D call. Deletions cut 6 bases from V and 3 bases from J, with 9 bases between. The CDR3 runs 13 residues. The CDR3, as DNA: TGTGCCAGCAGCGCGGTACTCAATCAGCCCCAGCATTTT. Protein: CASSAVLNQPQHF.

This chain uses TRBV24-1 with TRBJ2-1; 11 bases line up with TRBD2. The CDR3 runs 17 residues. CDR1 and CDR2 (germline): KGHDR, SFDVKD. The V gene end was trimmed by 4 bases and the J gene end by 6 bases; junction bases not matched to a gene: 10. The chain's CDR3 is CATSDQFTSGSTNEQFF. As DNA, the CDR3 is TGTGCCACCAGTGACCAATTTACTAGCGGGAGTACCAATGAGCAGTTCTTC.